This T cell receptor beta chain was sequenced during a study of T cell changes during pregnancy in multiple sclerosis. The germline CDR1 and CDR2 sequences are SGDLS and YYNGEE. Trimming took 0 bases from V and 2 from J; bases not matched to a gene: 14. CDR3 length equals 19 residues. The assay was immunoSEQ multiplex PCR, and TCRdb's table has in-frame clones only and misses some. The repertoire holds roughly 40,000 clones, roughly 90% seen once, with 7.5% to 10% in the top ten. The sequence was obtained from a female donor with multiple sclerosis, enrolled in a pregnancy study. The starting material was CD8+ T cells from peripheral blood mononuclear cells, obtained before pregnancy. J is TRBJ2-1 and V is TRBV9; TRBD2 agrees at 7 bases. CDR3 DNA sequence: TGTGCCAGCAGCGTAGGATGGGAGGCGGGCCGGGGGGCCTACAATGAGCAGTTCTTC. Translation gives CASSVGWEAGRGAYNEQFF.